This record covers a single T cell receptor delta chain. No cognate antigen has been identified for it. The TCRdb protein, from a much larger clone, departs from this DNA's translation at residue 17, likely by read error; the protein shown derives from the DNA. CDR3 length: 19 amino acids, cysteine to phenylalanine. The read is trimmed to its CDR3 DNA, 57 bases read in frame from base 1. Taken from the germline V gene, the CDR1 and CDR2 loops are TSWWSYY and QGS. Vgamma9/Vdelta2+ and Vdelta2-negative gammadelta T cell populations were flow-sorted from peripheral blood mononuclear cells for bulk TCR repertoire analysis. This entry comes from a study of γδ T cells in repeated Plasmodium falciparum infection (dated by TCRdb to about 2021). For the wider study: The natural-infection arm enrolled Malian children exposed to intense seasonal malaria transmission and compared the Malian children with Australian children matched for age and gender. In the study, the shaping of the human gammadelta T cell repertoire by repeated Plasmodium falciparum infection was examined using natural infection in Mali and controlled human malaria infection. Four to six malaria-naive U.S. adults underwent four controlled human malaria infections by bites from P. falciparum NF54-infected Anopheles stephensi mosquitoes over around 580 days. Samples from controlled-infection subjects were taken at baseline, just before selected infections, and 21 days after each infection. Malian gammadelta TCR repertoires were analysed cross-sectionally during no-transmission periods and longitudinally across acute febrile malaria episodes. Overall results and qualifications from the work: The Malian cohort was drawn from a small rural village made up mostly of one ethnic group, which limits generalizability. Vgamma9/Vdelta2+ TCR repertoires kept a highly stable polyclonal repertoire across time and infection, and many TCRgamma sequences overlapped between individuals. In Vdelta2-negative, largely Vdelta1+, gammadelta TCR repertoires, repeated controlled infections appeared to drive waves of new clonotype selection. Vdelta2-negative gammadelta TCR repertoires from Malian children appeared more clonally expanded, less diverse and less shared than those of Australian children. The controlled-infection cohort was small, limiting analysis of inter-individual variability in gammadelta T cell responses.

Library preparation employed multiplex PCR. Sequenced on an Illumina MiSeq. Both TCR gamma (TRG) and TCR delta (TRD) chains were sequenced from each sorted gammadelta T cell sample. Regarding the original processing steps: The repertoire analyses used clonotype tree plots, the accumulated frequency of the top 20 clonotypes, and diversity index (DI) and D75 metrics. The public reads were reprocessed by TCRdb using CATT, and rows of matching DNA were later combined. The V and J calls, along with clone size, are taken from TCRdb and not from the paper's own processing. This sample holds 85,000 to 95,000 delta-chain clones; over 1.3% were observed only once. The ten largest clones represent 7% to 9.5% of the sample.

What was sequenced was gamma-delta T cells from blood. The V gene is TRDV1, but the J gene lacks a call. This sequence was found in a pool of human donors (malaria-infected and uninfected, not separated). The DNA is as follows: TGTGCTCTTGGGACGCCGAAAAACTTCCTGCATCGTAGGACCGATAAACCCATCTTT. It translates to CALGTPKNFLHRRTDKPIF.